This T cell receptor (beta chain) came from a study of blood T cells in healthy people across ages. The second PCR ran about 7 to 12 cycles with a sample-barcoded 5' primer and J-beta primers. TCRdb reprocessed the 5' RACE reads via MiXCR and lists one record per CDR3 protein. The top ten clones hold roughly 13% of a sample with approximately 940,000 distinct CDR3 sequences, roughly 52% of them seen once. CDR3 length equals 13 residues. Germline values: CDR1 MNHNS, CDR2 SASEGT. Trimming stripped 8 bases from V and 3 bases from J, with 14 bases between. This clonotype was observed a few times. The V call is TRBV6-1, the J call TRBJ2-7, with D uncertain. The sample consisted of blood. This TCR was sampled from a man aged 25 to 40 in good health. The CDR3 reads CASLAPGLYEQYF. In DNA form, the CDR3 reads TGTGCCAGCCTGGCACCCGGTCTCTACGAGCAGTACTTC.